The clone carrying this T cell receptor (beta chain) occurred many times. In TCRdb, the PCR reads were re-called with MiXCR into one record per CDR3 protein. Among 250,000 to 400,000 distinct CDR3 sequences listed, about a fifth were seen once. The data originate from a study of molecular identifiers for immune sequencing clone quantification. Germline CDR1 and CDR2: LNHDA and SQIVND (reference sequence). There are 14 residues in the CDR3. After removal of 6 bases from V and 1 base from J, the junction contained 2 bases not matched to a gene. The sequencing sample was made of naive CD8+ T cells from blood, with Jurkat cell RNA spiked in. The subset denotes: FACS-sorted CD8+CD4-CCR7+CD45RA+ naive T cells. The V call is TRBV19, the J call TRBJ1-1, with 10 bases fitting TRBD1. This TCR derives from a human donor in good health. Some libraries in this study had Jurkat cell RNA spiked in. CDR3 sequence reads: CASRTGGWNTEAFF. The CDR3 DNA sequence: TGTGCCAGTAGGACAGGGGGCTGGAACACTGAAGCTTTCTTT.